This T cell receptor beta chain was captured by sequencing in a study of cytomegalovirus exposure and HLA in healthy donors (dated by TCRdb to the late 2010s). In terms of the full investigation: In an earlier analysis of 587 of the donors, about 260 Gb of sequence data and about 110 million unique TCR beta sequences from about 190 million T cells were reported. An early release covering approximately 600 HLA-typed donors comprised approximately 300 gigabases of sequencing data and approximately 80 million unique TCR sequences. Of the roughly 390 genotyped donors, 65% to 90% were placed in the genetic ancestry cluster associated with self-reported Caucasian donors. The study aimed to test whether cataloging public T cell receptors could reveal signatures of past pathogen exposure. Using immunosequencing, the study profiled T cell repertoires from 550 to 750 subjects and related those repertoires to cytomegalovirus serostatus. Along with the roughly 700-subject first cohort, a separate validation cohort of over a hundred different subjects was used. High-throughput TCR immunosequencing, statistical association of individual TCRs with disease status, and machine learning were combined to predict cytomegalovirus infection status. To study patterns of TCR occurrence, a later analysis re-analyzed previously published TCR beta repertoires from around 700 donors and added high-resolution HLA genotyping. The later analysis used no new phenotypic data to find candidate immune exposures, relying instead on TCR beta sequences and their occurrence across donors. To decide whether each TCR beta V gene segment behaved as functional or pseudogenic, an earlier analysis of nearly 600 of the donors relied on high-throughput TCR beta sequencing. Donor age, sex, ethnicity and CMV serostatus were collected together with the repertoire data. Genome-wide SNP genotypes for about 65% of the roughly 700 donors were used in a later genetic analysis, which treated that subset as a discovery cohort. Every repertoire in the discovery cohort had been generated on one and the same sequencing platform. HLA typing included class I and class II loci at four-digit resolution. Typing coverage varied by locus: about 629-630 donors for A, B, C, DRB1 and DQB1; roughly 560 for DQA1; over 600 for DPA1; 400 to 480 for DPB1. Because of strong linkage in the cohort, roughly five DR-DQ haplotypes were treated as single units for association and clustering. On average, roughly 240,000 unique TCR beta nucleotide sequences were sequenced per donor among more than 350 genotyped donors of the cohort, with 15% to 20% of those sequences being non-productive.

General conclusions and limits of the study: The authors suggested that the approach could potentially be generalized to other disease states and immunological phenotypes. For the cohort, immune exposure information was limited to CMV serostatus. A later analysis found that most CMV-associated TCR beta chains appeared HLA-restricted, with HLA associations seemingly driven largely by CMV exposure. Because HLA typing was missing for some donors at each locus, association tests included only the typed subset. A group of highly shared sequence variants was considered likely to be a technical artifact of the sequencing pipeline. In vitro tests confirmed that a few of the cytomegalovirus-associated TCR beta chains recognize cytomegalovirus antigens. In this cohort, only TCR beta chains were sequenced, and detectable features were limited by the absence of alpha or paired-chain data. In a later analysis, HLA-associated TCR beta chains showed more clonal expansion and lower generation probabilities than non-associated chains that were equally common. In a later analysis, some 17,000 TCR beta sequences were associated with specific HLA alleles at a false discovery rate of 0.05. An association between a missense DCLRE1C variant and V-gene and J-gene trimming of TCR beta chains was found in a later genetic analysis and replicated in an independent cohort. Linkage disequilibrium might explain the correlated functional status among segregating V segments, but an unknown experimental factor could not be excluded. The classifier was reported to diagnose cytomegalovirus status with high specificity and sensitivity in both the original and validation cohorts. According to a later analysis, parvovirus B19, influenza, CMV and Epstein-Barr virus appeared linked to several top co-occurrence clusters. The earlier analysis of 587 of the donors excluded 15 to 20 rarely observed V segments, including chromosome 9 orphons, because counts were too low. In the study, some 160 TCR beta chains were listed as associated with cytomegalovirus. Presence/absence analyses assumed roughly uniform sequencing depth across donors, an assumption that may not hold. Because the 87-base-pair reads could not distinguish some IMGT-functional V segments, including TRBV6-2 and TRBV6-3, those segments were excluded. Broadly in line with IMGT annotations, most TCR beta V segments showed up in productive rearrangements about 90% or about 30% of the time in an earlier analysis of 587 of the donors. A further reported finding was that TCR beta sequences accurately predicted the HLA-A and HLA-B alleles for most subjects in the first cohort. In a later analysis, TCR association rates were found to vary across HLA loci, with the most associated TCRs seen for DRB1 alleles and the fewest for HLA-C alleles. In a later genetic analysis, fewer N-insertions in productive TCRs were reported among donors in an Asian-associated ancestry cluster than the roughly 700-donor mean. Assigning TCR associations to individual alleles was difficult when HLA alleles, especially DR and DQ, strongly co-occurred. Most TCR sequences were seen in very few donors, while some public TCRs were found in many individuals.

The cohort comprised fewer than 700 healthy bone marrow donors. At the time of sampling, every cohort member was nominally healthy, though immune exposures that went unrecorded were likely present. The donor tested CMV seropositive and was one of the 289 seropositive cohort members. Every donor gave a peripheral blood sample, and the peripheral blood mononuclear cells from that sample were used for TCR beta sequencing. The Qiagen DNeasy Blood Extraction Kit was used to extract genomic DNA from the blood cell samples. Library preparation used the immunoSEQ multiplex PCR assay. The multiplex PCR relied on a mix of 60 forward primers for TCR Vbeta segments and 13 reverse primers for TCR Jbeta segments. The CDR3 region of rearranged TCR beta genes was amplified from genomic DNA by a multiplex PCR assay. The Illumina HiSeq System was used to sequence the amplified TCR beta libraries as 87-base-pair reads. The study's own analysis went as follows. Across the 500 to 850 repertoires, a later analysis counted roughly 77 million unique TCR beta chains, around 10 million of which were shared by at least two donors. A nearest-neighbor algorithm error-corrected the raw reads and collapsed the reads into unique sequences, merging closely related sequences to remove PCR and sequencing errors. CDR3 sequences were aligned to IMGT reference sequences to assign V, D and J gene segments. For a sequence to be retained, a match of at least six nucleotides to both a V gene segment and a J gene segment was required. A rearrangement was called productive if the CDR3 had no stop codons and remained in frame with V and J, and every other rearrangement was called non-productive. CDR3 was defined by IMGT convention, running from the second conserved V-encoded cysteine to the conserved J-encoded phenylalanine. Sequences without an unambiguous match to a single V gene segment were excluded from the earlier analysis of a few hundred of the donors. In an earlier analysis of 587 of the donors, a V segment was called functional when productive rearrangements were above 56.7%, and segregating when the standard deviation between donors exceeded 5%. A statistical classification framework was built for diagnosing cytomegalovirus status from the catalog of TCR beta chain sequences. In a later analysis, TCR nucleotide sequences were compared against IMGT/GENE-DB human TR gene sequences so that V and J genes could be assigned. The TCRdist pipeline was used in a later analysis to assign CDR3 sequences and most-parsimonious VDJ recombination scenarios. In a later analysis, every TCR beta chain was defined by the combination of its CDR3 amino acid sequence and its V-gene family, and reads without a unique V-gene family were dropped. In a later analysis, fewer than 650 highly shared, low-generation-probability nucleotide sequences were removed to address suspected cross-contamination and a sequencing artifact. In a later analysis, a clonal expansion index was calculated for each public chain from normalized within-repertoire ranks of inferred template counts. A later analysis computed generation probabilities with a VDJ recombination model fitted to out-of-frame rearrangements, and checked the results against IGoR. A later analysis scored TCR-TCR, TCR-HLA and TCR-CMV co-occurrence with hypergeometric tests, applying a repertoire-size bias correction to TCR pairs. To estimate false discovery rates, a later analysis permuted the HLA or CMV assignments 20 times. In a later analysis, co-occurring TCRs were grouped with DBSCAN, and TCRdist sequence similarity was added when clustering was performed within HLA-allele-positive subsets. Co-occurrence clustering excluded repertoires with fewer than 30,000 or more than 120,000 public chains, plus five with anomalous nucleotide sharing. This is the immuneACCESS table as TCRdb keeps it, with only in-frame sequences that have V and J called. A part of the clones is gone; compared with another copy, unresolved V genes explain less than half, and the rest is unexplained. Clonal size and the V and J genes are those of that table, whereas D and trimming came from the DNA. A total of more than 70,000 clones appear in this sample, more than 60% of them only once. The top ten clones comprise approximately 3% of the sample.

Only one count was recorded for this clone. The antigen this receptor binds is unknown. Base-call qualities are not available, and no considerably larger clone is one nucleotide away. Inclusive of the bounding cysteine and phenylalanine, the CDR3 is 12 residues long. The entry retains the CDR3 DNA only, 36 bases that are in frame from base 1. V is pared back by 4 bases and J by 6 bases, with 7 bases lying between the germline termini. The germline V gene specifies SGHDN as CDR1 and FVKESK as CDR2. Sequencing was performed on PBMCs. The rearranged segments are TRBV14 and TRBJ2-1; the D gene cannot be named for sure. The TCR sequence derives from a man aged 50-60 years in good health and CMV-seropositive. CDR3 reads: CASSPYANEQFF. The nucleotides read TGTGCCAGCAGCCCCTATGCCAATGAGCAGTTCTTC.